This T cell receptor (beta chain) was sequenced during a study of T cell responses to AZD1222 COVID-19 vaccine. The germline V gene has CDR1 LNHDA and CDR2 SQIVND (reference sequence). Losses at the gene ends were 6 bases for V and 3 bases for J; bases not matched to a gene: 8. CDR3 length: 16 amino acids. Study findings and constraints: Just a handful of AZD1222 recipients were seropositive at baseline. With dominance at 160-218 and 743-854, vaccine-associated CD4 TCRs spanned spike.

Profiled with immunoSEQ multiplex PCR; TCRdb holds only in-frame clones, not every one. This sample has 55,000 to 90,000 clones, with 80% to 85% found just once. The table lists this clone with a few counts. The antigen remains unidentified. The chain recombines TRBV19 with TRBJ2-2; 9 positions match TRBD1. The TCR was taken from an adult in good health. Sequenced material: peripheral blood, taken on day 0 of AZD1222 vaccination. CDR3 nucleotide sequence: TGTGCCAGTAGCCTCGACAGGGGGTCGGACACCGGGGAGCTGTTTTTT. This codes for CASSLDRGSDTGELFF.